Sequencing of this T cell receptor beta chain was carried out in a study of vaccination effects on CD4 cells after COVID-19. TCRdb's table, derived via immunoSEQ multiplex PCR, lists solely in-frame clones and lacks some. The sample shows about 53,000 clones, more than 60% of them seen only once. A word on this clone: What it binds is not known.

The culture ran for roughly ten days before CD4+ T cells were isolated. None of the vaccinated had previously contracted SARS-CoV-2, and their nucleocapsid antibodies tested negative. Cultures got half-medium changes with IL-2 on days 3 and 7. The V gene lost 3 bases and the J gene lost 5 bases, with 11 bases spanning the gap. CDR3 size: 13 residues. The germline CDR1 and CDR2 sequences are SGDLS and YYNGEE. The clonotype was recovered from a human donor who received a COVID-19 vaccine. Sequenced here: CD4+ T cells from PBMCs cultured without peptide, sampled before COVID-19 vaccination. The V and J genes are TRBV9 and TRBJ1-2; TRBD1 is a possible D gene (6 bases). As DNA, the CDR3 is TGTGCCAGCAGCGACAGGGAGTTATATGGCTACACCTTC. It encodes CASSDRELYGYTF. Variable domain in full (rest from reference TRBV9 and TRBJ1-2): DSGVTQTPKHLITATGQRVTLRCSPRSGDLSVYWYQQSLDQGLQFLIQYYNGEERAKGNILERFSAQQFPDLHSELNLSSLELGDSALYFCASSDRELYGYTFGSGTRLTVV.